This passage covers 28 T cell receptor beta chains from one sample sequenced in a study of PD-1 blockade in classical Hodgkin lymphoma (TCRdb year 2020). In the paper's terms, the time point label means: cycle 4 day 1 (C4D1), after five to seven weeks of nivolumab. Relapse after autologous stem cell transplantation had occurred in all trial patients, and cohorts A, B and C were distinguished by prior brentuximab vedotin exposure. The receptor library was made with the immunoSEQ multiplex PCR assay. Imported from immuneACCESS, the table was reduced by TCRdb to in-frame sequences with V and J called. These copies leave out some clones; in studies compared against another copy, an unresolved V gene accounts for under half, and the cause of the remainder is not known. Within this sample are about 90,000 clones, with under 85% of them counted one time only. The ten largest clonotypes hold over 15% of the sample.

The specimen comprised peripheral blood mononuclear cells (PBMCs), sampled before the fourth cycle of nivolumab. Receptor source: a human donor with classical Hodgkin lymphoma.

As to this clone: This specimen includes other DNA sequences encoding the same CDR3. The CDR3 sequence is CASSFSGNTGELFF. CDR3 sequence (DNA): TGCGCCAGCAGCTTTTCAGGGAACACCGGGGAGCTGTTTTTT. The chain is built from TRBV5-1 and TRBJ2-2; D remains ambiguous. The germline V gene has CDR1 SGHRS and CDR2 YFSETQ. This CDR3 contains 14 residues. V was clipped by 2 bases and J by 1 base, with 6 bases between them.

This clone was picked up one time. V usage is TRBV7-9 and J usage is TRBJ2-1, with 9 positions matching TRBD2. V was clipped by 2 bases and J by 10 bases; unmatched bases: 6. The CDR3 is 14 amino acids. From germline, CDR1 is SEHNR and CDR2 FQNEAQ (reference sequence). The CDR3 loop reads CASSLRREGHEQFF. In nucleotides, the CDR3 is TGTGCCAGCAGCTTACGGCGGGAGGGCCACGAGCAGTTCTTC.

V is TRBV19 and J is TRBJ2-7, with TRBD1 identical over 8 bases. The ends lost 10 bases at V and 6 bases at J; junction bases unmatched: 14. CDR1 is LNHDA, CDR2 SQIVND, per germline (reference sequence). The CDR3 length is 14 residues. The CDR3 nucleotides are TGTGCCACCCAATGGGGGCAGGGGGCGTCCGAGCAGTACTTC. Its protein is CATQWGQGASEQYF.

J is TRBJ2-7 and V is TRBV2, with 8 nucleotides matching TRBD2. CDR1 and CDR2 from the germline V gene are SNHLY and FYNNEI. This CDR3 has 15 residues. V lost 4 bases, J lost 4 bases, and 9 bases stayed unmatched. CDR3 bases: TGTGCCAGCAGTGCTCCGGGCGGGAGGTCGTACGAGCAGTACTTC. Its translation: CASSAPGGRSYEQYF.

The chain recombines TRBV6-6 with TRBJ2-7; a possible D gene is TRBD1 (6 bases). With 6 bases removed from V and 6 bases from J, the gap between germline ends came to 12 bases. CDR1 and CDR2 (germline): MNHNY, SVGAGI (reference sequence). The CDR3 is made up of 12 amino acids. CDR3 in DNA: TGTGCCAGCAGCCTGGACAGACTCGAGCAGTACTTC. This gives the protein CASSLDRLEQYF.

The chain recombines TRBV14 with TRBJ2-6, with D possibly TRBD2 on 5 matching bases. The germline V gene encodes CDR1 SGHDN and CDR2 FVKESK. V shed 3 bases and J shed 6 bases, with 12 bases lying between them. This CDR3 is built from 15 residues. CDR3: CASSQRTREANVLTF. CDR3 DNA: TGTGCCAGCAGCCAGCGGACCCGGGAGGCCAACGTCCTGACTTTC.

The chain couples TRBV19 to TRBJ1-1; D is perhaps TRBD1 (5 bases). Looked up from germline, CDR1 is LNHDA and CDR2 is SQIVND (reference sequence). The CDR3 sequence is 15 residues long. Trimming removed 4 bases at V and 6 bases at J, with 18 bases between. CDR3 DNA: TGTGCCAGTAGTAGGAGGGGAATTAAGTTAGCTGAAGCTTTCTTT. Encoded protein: CASSRRGIKLAEAFF.

The chain recombines TRBV19 with TRBJ1-1, with D possibly being TRBD1 (5 bases). This CDR3 is 13 amino acids long. The V and J ends lost 5 bases and 4 bases respectively, with 11 bases between them. CDR1 is LNHDA and CDR2 is SQIVND in the germline V gene (reference sequence). In nucleotides, the CDR3 is TGTGCCAGTAGTCCGTTCGGGGGCACTGAAGCTTTCTTT. The encoded protein is CASSPFGGTEAFF.

This chain joins TRBV28 and TRBJ1-3; no reliable D call. CDR3 size: 13 residues. The germline CDR1 and CDR2 sequences are MDHEN and SYDVKM. V was trimmed by 3 bases and J by 4 bases, leaving 7 bases between them. The CDR3 coding sequence is TGTGCCAGCAGTTTTGGGGAAGGAAACACCATATATTTT. It yields the protein CASSFGEGNTIYF.

The chain employs TRBV7-2 and TRBJ2-7, with 7 bases lining up with TRBD1. This CDR3 contains 15 residues. Germline CDR1 reads SGHTA; CDR2 reads FQGNSA. V was pared by 3 bases and J by 3 bases, with 8 bases of the junction left unmatched. The DNA of the CDR3 is TGTGCCAGCAGCTTCGGTCAGGGGGTGGGCTACGAGCAGTACTTC. This sequence encodes CASSFGQGVGYEQYF.

The chain couples TRBV10-3 to TRBJ2-7; D not resolved. This CDR3 has 12 amino acids. V was cut by 2 bases and J by 2 bases, with 4 bases left in between. Germline V gives CDR1 ENHRY, CDR2 SYGVKD. The CDR3 nucleotides are TGTGCCATCAGTGAGGTGACCTACGAGCAGTACTTC. The encoded protein is CAISEVTYEQYF.

The gene calls are TRBV7-8 and TRBJ1-1, with 8 bases matching TRBD1. The CDR3 totals 13 residues. Germline CDR1 and CDR2: SGHVS and FQNEAQ. The V and J ends lost 5 bases and 8 bases, in that order; junction bases with no gene match: 7. Written as DNA, the CDR3 is TGTGCCAGCAGCATGGACAGGGCCATAGAAGCTTTCTTT. It is translated as CASSMDRAIEAFF.

This clone was counted between two and nine times. The chain links TRBV14 to TRBJ2-5, with 7 bases that match TRBD2. Germline trimming cut 0 bases from V and 2 bases from J; bases unmatched to any gene: 6. This CDR3 is 16 amino acids long. Per germline, CDR1 SGHDN and CDR2 FVKESK. CDR3: CASSQEDSGSQETQYF. The CDR3 region has the DNA TGTGCCAGCAGCCAAGAAGATAGCGGGTCTCAAGAGACCCAGTACTTC.

V gene TRBV11-2 combines with J gene TRBJ2-3, with 15 bases matching TRBD2. Germline V gene lookup returns CDR1 SGHAT and CDR2 FQNNGV. With V trimmed by 0 bases and J by 9 bases, 7 bases remained unmatched. The length of the CDR3 is 17 residues. CDR3 protein: CASSLEGTSGRFITQYF. CDR3 DNA sequence: TGTGCCAGCAGCTTAGAAGGGACTAGCGGGAGGTTCATAACGCAGTATTTT. Filled out from reference TRBV11-2 and TRBJ2-3, the complete variable domain reads EAGVAQSPRYKIIEKRQSVAFWCNPISGHATLYWYQQILGQGPKLLIQFQNNGVVDDSQLPKDRFSAERLKGVDSTLKIQPAKLEDSAVYLCASSLEGTSGRFITQYFGPGTRLTVL.

The chain has TRBV7-2 and TRBJ2-2; the D gene is possibly TRBD2 (6 bases). The CDR3 has 14 amino acids. Germline V gene sequence: CDR1 SGHTA, CDR2 FQGNSA. V lost 5 bases, J lost 2 bases, and 9 bases lay in between. The CDR3 region is CASSRDSNTGELFF. CDR3 nucleotides: TGTGCCAGCAGCCGGGACTCTAACACCGGGGAGCTGTTTTTT. The entire variable domain, with the rest obtained from reference TRBV7-2 and TRBJ2-2, is as follows: GAGVSQSPSNKVTEKGKDVELRCDPISGHTALYWYRQSLGQGLEFLIYFQGNSAPDKSGLPSDRFSAERTGGSVSTLTIQRTQQEDSAVYLCASSRDSNTGELFFGEGSRLTVL.

V and J are TRBV7-9 and TRBJ2-7; 7 nucleotides match TRBD1. The CDR3 is made up of 15 amino acids. Germline trimming cut 5 bases from V and 0 bases from J; bases unmatched to any gene: 7. The V gene's germline CDR1 is SEHNR and CDR2 FQNEAQ (reference sequence). This CDR3 is CASSGRTGYSYEQYF. CDR3 nucleotide sequence: TGTGCCAGCAGCGGACGGACAGGCTACTCCTACGAGCAGTACTTC.

This sequence joins TRBV4-1 and TRBJ1-4; perhaps TRBD1 as D (5 bases). This CDR3 has 15 amino acids. V gave up 0 bases and J gave up 7 bases, with 12 bases separating them. CDR1 is MGHRA and CDR2 is YSYEKL in the germline V gene. The CDR3 region has the DNA TGCGCCAGCAGCCAAGAGGGGGATAGAGGTGAAAAACTGTTTTTT. Translating it yields CASSQEGDRGEKLFF.

The chain carries TRBV9 and TRBJ2-2; D might be TRBD2 (6 bases). The CDR3 totals 16 residues. CDR1 SGDLS and CDR2 YYNGEE come from the germline V gene. Trimming stripped 2 bases from V and 3 bases from J, with 14 bases between. The CDR3 DNA sequence: TGTGCCAGCAGCGTTTGGGCTAGCGATGACACCGGGGAGCTGTTTTTT. Encoded protein: CASSVWASDDTGELFF.

This clone was detected once. J is TRBJ2-2 and V is TRBV2; D possibly corresponds to TRBD2 (5 bases). This CDR3 is built from 16 residues. Germline V CDR1 and CDR2: SNHLY, FYNNEI. Trimming removed 7 bases from V and 2 bases from J, with 17 bases in between. The CDR3 loop reads CASNLGFSANTGELFF. CDR3 nucleotides: TGTGCCAGCAACCTTGGTTTTAGCGCAAACACCGGGGAGCTGTTTTTT.

J is TRBJ2-3 and V is TRBV16; the D is unclear. The CDR3 has 12 amino acids. Germline assignment: CDR1 KGHSY and CDR2 FQNENV. V was clipped by 4 bases and J by 6 bases, with 8 bases between them. CDR3: CASSLRSDTQYF. The CDR3 coding sequence is TGTGCCAGCAGCCTAAGGTCGGATACGCAGTATTTT.

V and J are TRBV4-1 and TRBJ2-1; D gene ambiguous. This CDR3 is built from 13 residues. Germline V lookup: CDR1 MGHRA, CDR2 YSYEKL. Trimming removed 0 bases from V and 15 bases from J, with 15 bases in between. CDR3 coding DNA: TGCGCCAGCAGCCAAGAGTCGGGCGCAAGCTGGTTCTTC. Residues: CASSQESGASWFF.

This chain uses TRBV10-3 with TRBJ2-1; D is undetermined. The germline gives CDR1 ENHRY, CDR2 SYGVKD. The CDR3 loop spans 12 amino acids. Trimming took off 4 bases at V and 8 bases at J, with 9 bases between the two ends. Here the CDR3 reads CAISVRGDEQFF. For the CDR3, the DNA is TGTGCCATCAGTGTACGAGGAGATGAGCAGTTCTTC.

The chain couples TRBV30 to TRBJ1-4; D is unclear. The V and J ends lost 1 base and 0 bases respectively, with 12 bases between them. The CDR3 has 16 amino acids. Germline CDR1 and CDR2: GTSNPN and SVGIG (reference sequence). CDR3 in amino acids: CAWSEPGRPTNEKLFF. The CDR3 DNA reads TGTGCCTGGAGTGAACCCGGGCGACCAACTAATGAAAAACTGTTTTTT.

This clone was seen only a few times. This chain connects TRBV9 to TRBJ2-5; 8 bases map to TRBD1. Germline CDR1 and CDR2: SGDLS and YYNGEE. V gave up 0 bases and J gave up 5 bases; unmatched junction bases: 9. The CDR3 covers 16 residues. The CDR3 sequence is CASSVAQDRVWETQYF. The DNA of the CDR3 is TGTGCCAGCAGCGTAGCTCAGGACAGGGTATGGGAGACCCAGTACTTC. Complete variable domain (other parts from reference TRBV9 and TRBJ2-5): DSGVTQTPKHLITATGQRVTLRCSPRSGDLSVYWYQQSLDQGLQFLIQYYNGEERAKGNILERFSAQQFPDLHSELNLSSLELGDSALYFCASSVAQDRVWETQYFGPGTRLLVL.

This chain connects TRBV5-1 to TRBJ2-1; D gene uncertain. Germline V gene sequence: CDR1 SGHRS, CDR2 YFSETQ. The CDR3 is made up of 10 amino acids. V was pared by 5 bases and J by 8 bases, with 5 bases between. The CDR3 DNA follows: TGCGCCAGCAGGGCCCATGAGCAGTTCTTC. Its protein product is CASRAHEQFF.

This clone has more than one count but fewer than ten. V and J are TRBV5-1 and TRBJ2-1, with D perhaps TRBD1 (5 bases). CDR1 SGHRS and CDR2 YFSETQ come from the germline V gene. CDR3 size: 14 residues. The ends were cut back, 4 bases at V and 5 bases at J, with 13 bases in the middle. The CDR3 DNA sequence: TGCGCCAGCAGCGCACAGCAGGGAAACAATGAGCAGTTCTTC. Protein product: CASSAQQGNNEQFF. Variable domain in full (rest from reference TRBV5-1 and TRBJ2-1): KAGVTQTPRYLIKTRGQQVTLSCSPISGHRSVSWYQQTPGQGLQFLFEYFSETQRNKGNFPGRFSGRQFSNSRSEMNVSTLELGDSALYLCASSAQQGNNEQFFGPGTRLTVL.

The genes are TRBV6-5 and TRBJ1-5; D might be TRBD1 (5 bases). The CDR3 has 13 amino acids. Germline values: CDR1 MNHEY, CDR2 SVGAGI. V was pared by 6 bases and J by 3 bases, with 9 bases between. The CDR3 nucleotides are TGTGCCAGCAGGTCAGGGACCAATCAGCCCCAGCATTTT. Protein sequence: CASRSGTNQPQHF.

This chain links TRBV5-6 with TRBJ2-7, with 8 bases lining up with TRBD1. There are 14 residues in the CDR3. Germline V lookup: CDR1 SGHDT, CDR2 YYEEEE. After removal of 4 bases from V and 4 bases from J, the junction contained 7 bases not matched to a gene. The chain's CDR3 is CASSEGQVGYEQYF. CDR3 coding DNA: TGTGCCAGCAGCGAGGGACAGGTAGGGTACGAGCAGTACTTC.